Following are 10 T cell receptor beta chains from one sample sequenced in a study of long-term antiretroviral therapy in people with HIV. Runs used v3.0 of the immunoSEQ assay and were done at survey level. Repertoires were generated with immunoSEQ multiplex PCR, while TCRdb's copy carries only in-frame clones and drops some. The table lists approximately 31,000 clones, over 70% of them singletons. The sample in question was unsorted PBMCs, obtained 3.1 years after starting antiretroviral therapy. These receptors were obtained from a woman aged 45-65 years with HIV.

DNA of the CDR3: TGTGCCAGCTCACTCCTCCAAGAGACCCAGTACTTC. This translates into CASSLLQETQYF. The chain links TRBV18 to TRBJ2-5; no firm D call. This CDR3 is built from 12 residues. V was shortened by 4 bases and J by 1 base, with 4 bases between the two germline ends. The germline CDR1 and CDR2 sequences are KGHSH and LQKENI. The whole variable domain, remainder taken from reference TRBV18 and TRBJ2-5, is NAGVMQNPRHLVRRRGQEARLRCSPMKGHSHVYWYRQLPEEGLKFMVYLQKENIIDESGMPKERFSAEFPKEGPSILRIQQVVRGDSAAYFCASSLLQETQYFGPGTRLLVL.

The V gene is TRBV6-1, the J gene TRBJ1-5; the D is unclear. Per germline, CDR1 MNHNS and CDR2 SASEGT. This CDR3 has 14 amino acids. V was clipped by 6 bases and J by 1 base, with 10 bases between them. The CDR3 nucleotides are TGTGCCAGCAGGCAGCGGAGGAGCAATCAGCCCCAGCATTTT. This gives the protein CASRQRRSNQPQHF.

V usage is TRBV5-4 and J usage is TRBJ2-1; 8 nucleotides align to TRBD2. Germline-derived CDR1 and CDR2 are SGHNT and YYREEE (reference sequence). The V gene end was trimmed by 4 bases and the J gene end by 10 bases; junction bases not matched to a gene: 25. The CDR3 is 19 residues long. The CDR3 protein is CASSPRLGAGGPSHEEQFF. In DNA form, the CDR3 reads TGTGCCAGCAGCCCGCGACTTGGCGCGGGGGGCCCCTCCCATGAGGAGCAGTTCTTC.

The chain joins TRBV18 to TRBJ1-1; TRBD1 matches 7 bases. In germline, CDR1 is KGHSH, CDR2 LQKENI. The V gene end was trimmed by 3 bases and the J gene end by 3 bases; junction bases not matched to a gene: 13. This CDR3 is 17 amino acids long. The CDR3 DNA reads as TGTGCCAGCTCACCTCAGGGGGTCGGAATGGGAGACACTGAAGCTTTCTTT. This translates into CASSPQGVGMGDTEAFF.

The CDR3 reads CASSSTGGNEKLFF. In DNA form, the CDR3 reads TGTGCCAGCAGTTCGACAGGGGGGAATGAAAAACTGTTTTTT. The V gene is TRBV6-5, the J gene TRBJ1-4, with 9 bases matching TRBD1. This CDR3 is built from 14 residues. V lost 4 bases and J lost 5; bases outside the gene matches: 2. Germline assignment: CDR1 MNHEY and CDR2 SVGAGI.

CDR3: CASSADRGRNNEQFF. The DNA of the CDR3 is TGTGCCAGCAGCGCCGACAGGGGGCGGAACAATGAGCAGTTCTTC. The chain combines TRBV9 with TRBJ2-1, with 10 bases identical to TRBD1. V was clipped by 3 bases and J by 5 bases; unmatched bases: 5. The CDR3 has 15 amino acids. The germline V gene has CDR1 SGDLS and CDR2 YYNGEE. Using reference TRBV9 and TRBJ2-1 for the parts outside the CDR3, the full variable domain is DSGVTQTPKHLITATGQRVTLRCSPRSGDLSVYWYQQSLDQGLQFLIQYYNGEERAKGNILERFSAQQFPDLHSELNLSSLELGDSALYFCASSADRGRNNEQFFGPGTRLTVL.

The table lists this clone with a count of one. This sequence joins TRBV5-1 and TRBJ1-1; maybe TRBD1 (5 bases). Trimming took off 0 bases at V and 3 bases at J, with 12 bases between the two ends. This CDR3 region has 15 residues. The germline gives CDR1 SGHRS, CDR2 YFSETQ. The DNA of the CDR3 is TGCGCCAGCAGCTTGGGAGCAGGGCCGGACACTGAAGCTTTCTTT. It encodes CASSLGAGPDTEAFF.

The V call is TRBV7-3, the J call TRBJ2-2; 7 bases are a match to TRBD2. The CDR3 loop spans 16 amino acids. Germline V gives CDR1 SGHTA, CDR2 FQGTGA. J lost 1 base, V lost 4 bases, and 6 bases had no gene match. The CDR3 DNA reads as TGTGCCAGCAGCTCCAAAGGCGGGGGGAACACCGGGGAGCTGTTTTTT. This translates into CASSSKGGGNTGELFF.

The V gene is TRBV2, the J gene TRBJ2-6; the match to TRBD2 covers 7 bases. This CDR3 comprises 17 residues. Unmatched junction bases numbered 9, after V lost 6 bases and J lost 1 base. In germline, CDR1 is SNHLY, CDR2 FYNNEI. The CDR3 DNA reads TGTGCCAGCAGAGACCGGCCTAGCGGATCTGGGGCCAACGTCCTGACTTTC. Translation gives CASRDRPSGSGANVLTF.

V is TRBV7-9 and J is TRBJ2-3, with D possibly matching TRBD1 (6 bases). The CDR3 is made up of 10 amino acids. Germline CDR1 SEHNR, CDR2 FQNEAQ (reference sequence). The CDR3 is CAGGSDTQYF. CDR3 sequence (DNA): TGTGCAGGGGGTTCCGATACGCAGTATTTT.